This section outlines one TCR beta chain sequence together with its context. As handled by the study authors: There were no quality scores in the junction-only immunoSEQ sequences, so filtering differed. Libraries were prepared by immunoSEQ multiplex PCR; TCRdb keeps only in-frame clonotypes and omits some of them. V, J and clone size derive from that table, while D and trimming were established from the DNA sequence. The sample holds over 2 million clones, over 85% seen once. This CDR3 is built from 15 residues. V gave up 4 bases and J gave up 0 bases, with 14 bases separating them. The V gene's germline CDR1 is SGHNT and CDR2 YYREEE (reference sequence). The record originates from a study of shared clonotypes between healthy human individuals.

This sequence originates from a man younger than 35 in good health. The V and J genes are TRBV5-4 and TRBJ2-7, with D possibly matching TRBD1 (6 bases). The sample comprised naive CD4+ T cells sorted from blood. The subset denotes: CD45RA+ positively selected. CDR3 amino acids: CASSPGQSGSYEQYF. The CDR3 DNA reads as TGTGCCAGCAGCCCGGGACAATCAGGCTCCTACGAGCAGTACTTC.